This T cell receptor beta chain originates from a study of blood T cell repertoires in COVID-19. Background on the study: Acute and convalescent COVID-19 specimens originated in the United States, Italy and Spain. PBMCs, B-cell-depleted T cells, or T cells provided the cDNA or gDNA that made up the material.

The CDR3 is 16 amino acids. The germline V gene has CDR1 SGHNT and CDR2 YYREEE (reference sequence). V lost 2 bases and J lost 7; bases outside the gene matches: 8. Original processing methods: Amplification of reference gene primers provided the estimated nucleated cell counts. Clones were read by immunoSEQ multiplex PCR, and TCRdb kept only the in-frame ones, dropping some. The V and J calls and clone size are taken from that table; D and trimming were inferred from the DNA. The repertoire has about 150,000 clones, about 80% of them found once; the top ten carry under 0.75%. The chain carries TRBV5-4 and TRBJ1-4, with 10 bases fitting TRBD1. The TCR was taken from a man between 60 and 70 years old with acute or convalescent COVID-19. Sample: peripheral blood. CDR3 sequence: CASSFWTGGNIEKLFF. The DNA for the CDR3 is TGTGCCAGCAGCTTTTGGACAGGGGGAAATATTGAAAAACTGTTTTTT.